The 3 T cell receptor beta chains below come from one sample, sequenced in a study of shared clonotypes between healthy human individuals. Assay: immunoSEQ multiplex PCR; the TCRdb copy retains only in-frame clones and omits some. The sample yields roughly 220,000 clones, under 80% seen once. Specimen: memory CD4+ T cells sorted from blood. Noted subset: CD45RA-negative fraction. These receptors all stem from a man aged 25 to 40 in good health.

The chain is built from TRBV19 and TRBJ2-1, with 8 nucleotides matching TRBD2. In germline, CDR1 is LNHDA, CDR2 SQIVND (reference sequence). V trimming: 6 bases; J trimming: 9 bases; junction bases outside the gene matches: 10. The CDR3 spans 14 residues. CDR3 in amino acids: CASSSSGRLGEQFF. DNA for the CDR3: TGTGCCAGTAGCAGCAGCGGGAGACTCGGTGAGCAGTTCTTC.

V and J are TRBV11-2 and TRBJ1-5; maybe TRBD1 (5 bases). Germline CDR1 reads SGHAT; CDR2 reads FQNNGV. The germline V and J ends were trimmed by 5 bases and 4 bases, with 18 bases remaining between them. The CDR3 extends over 16 amino acids. The CDR3, as DNA: TGTGCCAGCAGCGGAGCGGCCGGGACGGCTAATCAGCCCCAGCATTTT. It yields the protein CASSGAAGTANQPQHF. Based on the CDR3 plus reference TRBV11-2 and TRBJ1-5, the full variable domain is EAGVAQSPRYKIIEKRQSVAFWCNPISGHATLYWYQQILGQGPKLLIQFQNNGVVDDSQLPKDRFSAERLKGVDSTLKIQPAKLEDSAVYLCASSGAAGTANQPQHFGDGTRLSIL.

This rearrangement joins TRBV6-5 to TRBJ2-7; 9 bases align to TRBD1. V trimming: 6 bases; J trimming: 2 bases; junction bases outside the gene matches: 5. Per the germline V gene, CDR1 is MNHEY and CDR2 is SVGAGI. This CDR3 spans 14 amino acids. The CDR3 loop reads CASRRQGGTYEQYF. CDR3 DNA sequence: TGTGCCAGCAGGAGACAGGGGGGAACCTACGAGCAGTACTTC.